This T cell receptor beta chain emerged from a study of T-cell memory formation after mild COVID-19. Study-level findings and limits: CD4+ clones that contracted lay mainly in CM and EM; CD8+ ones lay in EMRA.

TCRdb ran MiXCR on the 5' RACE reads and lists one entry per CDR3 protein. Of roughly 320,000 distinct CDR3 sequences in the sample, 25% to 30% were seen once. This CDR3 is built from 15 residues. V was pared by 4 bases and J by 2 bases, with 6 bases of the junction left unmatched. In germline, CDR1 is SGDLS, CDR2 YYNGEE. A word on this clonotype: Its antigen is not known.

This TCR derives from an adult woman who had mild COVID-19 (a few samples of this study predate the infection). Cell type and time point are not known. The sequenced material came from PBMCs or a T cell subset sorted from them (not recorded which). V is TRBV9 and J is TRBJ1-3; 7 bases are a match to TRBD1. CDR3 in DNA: TGTGCCAGCAGCCCTCGACAGGGCGCTGGAAACACCATATATTTT. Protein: CASSPRQGAGNTIYF.